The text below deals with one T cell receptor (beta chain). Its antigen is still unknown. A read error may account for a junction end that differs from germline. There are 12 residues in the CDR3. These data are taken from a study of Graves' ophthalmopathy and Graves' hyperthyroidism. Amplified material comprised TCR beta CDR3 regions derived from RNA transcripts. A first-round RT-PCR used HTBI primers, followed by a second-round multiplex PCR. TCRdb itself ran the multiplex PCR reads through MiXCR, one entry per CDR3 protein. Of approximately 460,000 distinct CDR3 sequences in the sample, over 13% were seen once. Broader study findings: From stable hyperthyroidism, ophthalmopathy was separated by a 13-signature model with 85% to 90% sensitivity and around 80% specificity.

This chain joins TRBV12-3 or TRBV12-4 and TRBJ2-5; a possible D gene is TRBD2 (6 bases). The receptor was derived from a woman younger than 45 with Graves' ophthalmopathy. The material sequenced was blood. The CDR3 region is CASTDGGETRYF. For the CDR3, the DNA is TGTGCCAGCACCGACGGCGGGGAGACCCGGTACTTC.